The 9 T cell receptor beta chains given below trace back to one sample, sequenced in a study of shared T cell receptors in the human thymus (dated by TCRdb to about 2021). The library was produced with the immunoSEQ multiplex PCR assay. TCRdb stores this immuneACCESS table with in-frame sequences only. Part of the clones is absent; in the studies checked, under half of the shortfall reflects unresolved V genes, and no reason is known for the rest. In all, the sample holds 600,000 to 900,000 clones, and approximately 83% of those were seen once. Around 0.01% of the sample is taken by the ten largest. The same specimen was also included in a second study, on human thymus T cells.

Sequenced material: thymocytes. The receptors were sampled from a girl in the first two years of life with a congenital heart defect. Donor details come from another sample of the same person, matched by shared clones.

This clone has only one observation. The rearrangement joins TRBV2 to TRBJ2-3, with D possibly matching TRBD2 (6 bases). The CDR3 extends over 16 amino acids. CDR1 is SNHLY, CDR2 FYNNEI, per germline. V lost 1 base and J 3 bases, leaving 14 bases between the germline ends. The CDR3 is CASSEESGLLTDTQYF. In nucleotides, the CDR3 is TGTGCCAGCAGTGAAGAGTCGGGACTCCTGACAGATACGCAGTATTTT. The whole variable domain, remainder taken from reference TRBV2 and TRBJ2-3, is EPEVTQTPSHQVTQMGQEVILRCVPISNHLYFYWYRQILGQKVEFLVSFYNNEISEKSEIFDDQFSVERPDGSNFTLKIRSTKLEDSAMYFCASSEESGLLTDTQYFGPGTRLTVL.

CDR3 in DNA: TGTGCCAGCAGCCAGGACAGGGCTAGAGCTTTCTTT. Translating it yields CASSQDRARAFF. This chain joins TRBV28 and TRBJ1-1; 8 bases align to TRBD1. With V trimmed by 6 bases and J by 10 bases, 7 bases remained unmatched. This CDR3 is 12 amino acids long. CDR1 MDHEN and CDR2 SYDVKM come from the germline V gene.

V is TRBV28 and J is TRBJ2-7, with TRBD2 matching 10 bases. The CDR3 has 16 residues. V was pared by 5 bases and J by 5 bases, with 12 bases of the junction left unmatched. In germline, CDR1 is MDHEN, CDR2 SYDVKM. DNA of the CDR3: TGTGCCAGCAGTCACCGTGGTAGCGGGGGGTATGACGAGCAGTACTTC. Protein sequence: CASSHRGSGGYDEQYF.

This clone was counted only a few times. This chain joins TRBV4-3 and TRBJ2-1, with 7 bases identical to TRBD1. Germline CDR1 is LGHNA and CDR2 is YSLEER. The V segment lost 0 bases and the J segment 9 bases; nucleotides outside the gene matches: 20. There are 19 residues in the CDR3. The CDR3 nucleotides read TGCGCCAGCAGCCAAGATGTTCCTGGCGAGGGGACAGCTGCTAGTGAGCAGTTCTTC. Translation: CASSQDVPGEGTAASEQFF.

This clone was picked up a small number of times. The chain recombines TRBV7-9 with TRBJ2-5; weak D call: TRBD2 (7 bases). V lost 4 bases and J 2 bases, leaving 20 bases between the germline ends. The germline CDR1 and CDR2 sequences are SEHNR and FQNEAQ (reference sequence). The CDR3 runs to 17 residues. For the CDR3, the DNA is TGTGCCAGCAGCTACGGTCGTGGCGGGGGACAACAAGAGACCCAGTACTTC. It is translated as CASSYGRGGGQQETQYF.

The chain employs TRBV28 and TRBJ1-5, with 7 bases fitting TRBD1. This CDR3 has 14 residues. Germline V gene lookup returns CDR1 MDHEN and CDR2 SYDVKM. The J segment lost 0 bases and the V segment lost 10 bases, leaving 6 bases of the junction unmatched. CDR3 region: CATGTDYSNQPQHF. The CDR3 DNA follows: TGTGCCACCGGGACAGATTATAGCAATCAGCCCCAGCATTTT.

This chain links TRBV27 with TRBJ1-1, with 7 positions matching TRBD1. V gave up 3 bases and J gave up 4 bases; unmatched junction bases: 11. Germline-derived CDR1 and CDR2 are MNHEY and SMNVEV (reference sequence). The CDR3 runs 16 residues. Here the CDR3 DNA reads TGTGCCAGCAGTTTTTTAGGGGGCGACGCGGCCACTGAAGCTTTCTTT. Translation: CASSFLGGDAATEAFF.

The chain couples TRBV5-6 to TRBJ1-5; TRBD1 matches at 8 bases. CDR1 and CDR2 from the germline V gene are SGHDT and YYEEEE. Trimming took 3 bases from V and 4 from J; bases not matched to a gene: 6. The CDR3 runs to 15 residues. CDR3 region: CASSSGQGRNQPQHF. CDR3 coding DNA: TGTGCCAGCAGCTCAGGACAGGGAAGGAATCAGCCCCAGCATTTT.

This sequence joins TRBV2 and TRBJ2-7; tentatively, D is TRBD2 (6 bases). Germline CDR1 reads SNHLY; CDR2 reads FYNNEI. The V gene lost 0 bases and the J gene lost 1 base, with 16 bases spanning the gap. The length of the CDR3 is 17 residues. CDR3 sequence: CASSEALPGTGSYEQYF. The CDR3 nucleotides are TGTGCCAGCAGTGAAGCGCTTCCGGGGACTGGATCCTACGAGCAGTACTTC.